These T cell receptor beta chains were read from a single sample in a study of blood T cell repertoires in COVID-19. Only in-frame clones appear in the TCRdb table, and some are missing; sequencing was by immunoSEQ multiplex PCR. The sample consists of fewer than 200,000 clones, 84% of them appearing once. Sequencing used peripheral blood. All receptors derive from a human donor in a cohort sampled during active COVID-19. CDR3s include the opening cysteine and the closing phenylalanine or tryptophan. The order of the fields is CDR3 protein, CDR3 length, V gene.

CDR3aa: CASSKEQGSYEQYF
len: 14
v_gene: TRBV13

CDR3aa: CASTHRRAGGNTGELFF
len: 17
v_gene: TRBV7-9

CDR3aa: CASSLGGRKNTEAFF
len: 15
v_gene: TRBV13

CDR3aa: CASSLGRTEAFF
len: 12
v_gene: TRBV5-6

CDR3aa: CASSPRGEKLFF
len: 12
v_gene: TRBV5-4

CDR3aa: CASSLFSRAYEQYF
len: 14
v_gene: TRBV11-2

CDR3aa: CASSDWCSLDTQYF
len: 14
v_gene: TRBV6-4

CDR3aa: CASRTKPPGQGGPKPGYTF
len: 19
v_gene: TRBV6-4

CDR3aa: CASSSPGRSDSYEQYF
len: 16
v_gene: TRBV19

CDR3aa: CASSKDRGEADTQYF
len: 15
v_gene: TRBV2

CDR3aa: CASSLNVIYEQYF
len: 13
v_gene: TRBV5-6

CDR3aa: CASKAGFNNQPQHF
len: 14
v_gene: TRBV6-5

CDR3aa: CASSLGQGADTQYF
len: 14
v_gene: TRBV5-5

CDR3aa: CASSLDPPYSPLHF
len: 14
v_gene: TRBV11-3

CDR3aa: CASSPLGGGYYEQYF
len: 15
v_gene: TRBV5-5

CDR3aa: CSVEHWGGPYNEQFF
len: 15
v_gene: TRBV29-1

CDR3aa: CASSAAGGNTIYF
len: 13
v_gene: TRBV6-5

CDR3aa: CASSLTSGGKETQYF
len: 15
v_gene: TRBV19

CDR3aa: CASSLEWGGEQYF
len: 13
v_gene: TRBV7-9

CDR3aa: CASSSGFYGYTF
len: 12
v_gene: TRBV9

CDR3aa: CASSTGTAYGYTF
len: 13
v_gene: TRBV5-1

CDR3aa: CASSFSGKSNQPQHF
len: 15
v_gene: TRBV28

CDR3aa: CASSPGGLMEGYTF
len: 14
v_gene: TRBV19

CDR3aa: CASSPPSGVYNEQFF
len: 15
v_gene: TRBV6-2/TRBV6-3

CDR3aa: CASSQDHSYGYTF
len: 13
v_gene: TRBV14

CDR3aa: CASSLRTEDYEQYF
len: 14
v_gene: TRBV13

CDR3aa: CASSFRNTIYF
len: 11
v_gene: TRBV5-6

CDR3aa: CASSVLGGFGANVLTF
len: 16
v_gene: TRBV9

CDR3aa: CASSLGPEAFF
len: 11
v_gene: TRBV19